This entry lists 24 T cell receptor beta chains sequenced from one sample in a study of graft-versus-host responses after intestinal transplantation. The antigens these receptors bind are not known. Assay used: immunoSEQ multiplex PCR; TCRdb lists only in-frame clones, some missing. The table records approximately 99,000 clones, just under 95% of them present only once. The sequencing here drew on unstimulated CD8+ T cells sorted from spleen or lymph node cells, taken before transplant. These receptor sequences come from a human donor who was the organ donor for an intestinal transplant.

This chain joins TRBV13 and TRBJ2-5; the match to TRBD1 covers 12 bases. V trimming: 5 bases; J trimming: 5 bases; junction bases outside the gene matches: 6. The CDR3 length is 15 residues. Germline lookup yields CDR1 PRHDT and CDR2 FYEKMQ (reference sequence). The CDR3 nucleotides read TGTGCCAGCAGCCAGGGACAGGGGGCTCGTGAGACCCAGTACTTC. Translated: CASSQGQGARETQYF.

The J gene is TRBJ1-6, the V gene TRBV28; 7 bases are shared with TRBD1. The CDR3 contains 14 residues. Germline loops: CDR1 MDHEN, CDR2 SYDVKM. V shed 6 bases and J 7 bases; nucleotides not matched to a gene: 6. CDR3 nucleotides: TGTGCCAGCAGGCTGGACAGGACCAATTCACCCCTCCACTTT. Its protein is CASRLDRTNSPLHF.

The V call is TRBV5-5, the J call TRBJ1-1; TRBD1 might be the D (6 bases). There are 15 residues in the CDR3. V was trimmed by 1 base and J by 8 bases, leaving 18 bases between them. Per the germline V gene, CDR1 is SGHKS and CDR2 is YYEKEE (reference sequence). CDR3 in DNA: TGTGCCAGCAGCTTGATATTCAGGGGATGGGCCGAAGCTTTCTTT. It specifies CASSLIFRGWAEAFF.

This chain connects TRBV4-1 to TRBJ2-7; 7 bases line up with TRBD2. Germline V gene data show CDR1 as MGHRA and CDR2 as YSYEKL. The CDR3 runs 15 residues. The junction had 12 bases not matched to a gene; V was cut back by 5 bases and J by 5 bases. The CDR3: CASSYQGGRSHEQYF. CDR3 sequence (DNA): TGCGCCAGCAGCTACCAGGGCGGGAGATCCCACGAGCAGTACTTC.

Of note for this clone: An end of the junction does not agree with germline; a read error may underlie this. This specimen includes other DNA sequences encoding the same CDR3. The chain couples TRBV6-1 to TRBJ2-7; TRBD1 aligns across 9 bases. The CDR3 length is 13 residues. Germline CDR1 MNHNS, CDR2 SASEGT. The CDR3 is CASSLGQGYEQYF. The DNA of the CDR3 is TGTGCCAGCAGCTTGGGACAGGGCTACGAACAGTACTTC.

This chain uses TRBV5-1 with TRBJ2-3, with a tentative D call TRBD2 (6 bases). The germline V gene encodes CDR1 SGHRS and CDR2 YFSETQ. The CDR3 is made up of 15 amino acids. Trimming removed 5 bases at V and 4 bases at J, with 17 bases between. CDR3 amino acids: CASSGSGPRADTQYF. In DNA, the CDR3 is TGCGCCAGCAGTGGTAGCGGCCCGCGGGCAGATACGCAGTATTTT.

The chain employs TRBV27 and TRBJ1-5, with 9 bases matching TRBD1. Germline CDR1 is MNHEY and CDR2 is SMNVEV (reference sequence). The CDR3 covers 17 residues. V trimming: 5 bases; J trimming: 0 bases; junction bases outside the gene matches: 8. CDR3 nucleotides: TGTGCCAGCAGTCCAAGGGGGACAGGGTATAGCAATCAGCCCCAGCATTTT. Translated, it gives CASSPRGTGYSNQPQHF.

V is TRBV5-6 and J is TRBJ2-6; D is undetermined. The CDR3 runs 16 residues. Trimming left V 1 base short and J 0 bases short, with 8 bases between. CDR1 is SGHDT, CDR2 YYEEEE, per germline. DNA for the CDR3: TGTGCCAGCAGCTTGAGAGGTATCTCTGGGGCCAACGTCCTGACTTTC. It yields the protein CASSLRGISGANVLTF.

Comments on this clone: The sample holds other DNA sequences that translate to the same CDR3. This rearrangement joins TRBV5-1 to TRBJ2-5; D is perhaps TRBD2 (5 bases). V lost 2 bases, J lost 5 bases, and 19 bases lay in between. The CDR3 sequence is 16 residues long. Per the germline V gene, CDR1 is SGHRS and CDR2 is YFSETQ. CDR3 sequence reads: CASSLDYGLFGETQYF. For the CDR3, the DNA is TGCGCCAGCAGCTTAGACTATGGCCTATTTGGGGAGACCCAGTACTTC.

In this sample, this clone turned up once. The chain joins TRBV28 to TRBJ2-7, with TRBD1 matching 7 bases. Germline values: CDR1 MDHEN, CDR2 SYDVKM. The CDR3 extends over 15 amino acids. V trimming: 5 bases; J trimming: 4 bases; junction bases outside the gene matches: 11. This CDR3 is CASSRDRDSVYEQYF. The CDR3 nucleotides are TGTGCCAGCAGTAGGGACCGGGACAGCGTTTACGAGCAGTACTTC.

The chain couples TRBV16 to TRBJ1-2; 7 bases line up with TRBD1. The CDR3 covers 15 residues. Per the germline V gene, CDR1 is KGHSY and CDR2 is FQNENV. V shed 2 bases, J shed 1 base, and the junction held 4 bases outside the gene matches. The CDR3: CASSQNRDSNYGYTF. CDR3 DNA sequence: TGTGCCAGCAGCCAAAACCGGGACAGTAACTATGGCTACACCTTC. The whole variable domain, filled in from reference TRBV16 and TRBJ1-2, reads GEEVAQTPKHLVRGEGQKAKLYCAPIKGHSYVFWYQQVLKNEFKFLISFQNENVFDETGMPKERFSAKCLPNSPCSLEIQATKLEDSAVYFCASSQNRDSNYGYTFGSGTRLTVV.

The chain is built from TRBV7-8 and TRBJ2-3; 8 bases agree with TRBD2. CDR1 and CDR2 (germline): SGHVS, FQNEAQ. The V gene end was trimmed by 2 bases and the J gene end by 2 bases; junction bases not matched to a gene: 15. The CDR3 spans 19 residues. The CDR3: CASSLSWETSVTYTDTQYF. Here the CDR3 DNA reads TGTGCCAGCAGCTTAAGCTGGGAGACTAGCGTCACGTACACAGATACGCAGTATTTT.

The rearrangement joins TRBV5-8 to TRBJ1-5; D remains unclear. CDR1 and CDR2 (germline): SGHTS, YDEGEE. V was pared by 0 bases and J by 6 bases, with 7 bases between. The CDR3 sequence is 13 residues long. The chain's CDR3 is CASSLDVAQPQHF. DNA for the CDR3: TGTGCCAGCAGCTTGGATGTGGCTCAGCCCCAGCATTTT. Looking up the rest from reference TRBV5-8 and TRBJ1-5 gives the full variable domain: EAGVTQSPTHLIKTRGQQATLRCSPISGHTSVYWYQQALGLGLQFLLWYDEGEERNRGNFPPRFSGRQFPNYSSELNVNALELEDSALYLCASSLDVAQPQHFGDGTRLSIL.

The chain joins TRBV19 to TRBJ2-1; a weak D match, TRBD2 (6 bases). CDR3 length equals 14 residues. The V gene lost 2 bases and the J gene lost 2 bases, with 7 bases spanning the gap. Germline assignment: CDR1 LNHDA and CDR2 SQIVND (reference sequence). CDR3 sequence reads: CASSIPGAYNEQFF. In nucleotides, the CDR3 is TGTGCCAGTAGTATACCGGGGGCCTACAATGAGCAGTTCTTC.

The chain carries TRBV2 and TRBJ2-7; TRBD2 matches 7 bases. The V segment lost 9 bases and the J segment 3 bases; nucleotides outside the gene matches: 17. Germline assignment: CDR1 SNHLY and CDR2 FYNNEI. This CDR3 is built from 16 residues. CDR3 sequence: CASHIGRGSVNYEQYF. The CDR3 nucleotides read TGTGCCAGTCACATTGGGAGGGGTAGCGTCAACTACGAGCAGTACTTC.

The chain couples TRBV27 to TRBJ2-7; D uncertain. V gave up 3 bases and J gave up 0 bases, with 12 bases separating them. The CDR3 runs 15 residues. Germline CDR1 reads MNHEY; CDR2 reads SMNVEV (reference sequence). The CDR3: CASSLTQPGSYEQYF. The CDR3, as DNA: TGTGCCAGCAGTTTGACACAACCAGGCTCCTACGAGCAGTACTTC.

The rearrangement links TRBV5-5 to TRBJ2-2; D is undetermined. Trimming shortened V by 3 bases and J by 6 bases, and 21 bases separated the two germline ends. The CDR3 runs 17 residues. Germline CDR1 reads SGHKS; CDR2 reads YYEKEE (reference sequence). The CDR3 sequence: CASSSYQSDGSPGELFF. In DNA, the CDR3 is TGTGCCAGCAGCTCCTATCAATCCGACGGGTCACCCGGGGAGCTGTTTTTT.

The V call is TRBV5-4, the J call TRBJ2-1, with 10 bases lining up with TRBD2. The CDR3 is 16 amino acids. Germline CDR1 and CDR2: SGHNT and YYREEE (reference sequence). Trimming took 4 bases from V and 3 from J; bases not matched to a gene: 7. CDR3 region: CASSLGLAELYNEQFF. CDR3 DNA sequence: TGTGCCAGCAGCCTCGGACTAGCGGAGCTCTACAATGAGCAGTTCTTC. The complete variable domain, with remaining parts taken from reference TRBV5-4 and TRBJ2-1, reads ETGVTQSPTHLIKTRGQQVTLRCSSQSGHNTVSWYQQALGQGPQFIFQYYREEENGRGNFPPRFSGLQFPNYSSELNVNALELDDSALYLCASSLGLAELYNEQFFGPGTRLTVL.

The rearrangement links TRBV28 to TRBJ2-3; D is uncertain. V lost 2 bases to trimming and J lost 4 bases, with 4 bases between them. This CDR3 has 12 amino acids. In germline, CDR1 is MDHEN, CDR2 SYDVKM. The CDR3 DNA reads as TGTGCCAGCAGTTTAGGAGCAGATACGCAGTATTTT. The encoded protein is CASSLGADTQYF. Drawing the rest from reference TRBV28 and TRBJ2-3, the complete variable domain is DVKVTQSSRYLVKRTGEKVFLECVQDMDHENMFWYRQDPGLGLRLIYFSYDVKMKEKGDIPEGYSVSREKKERFSLILESASTNQTSMYLCASSLGADTQYFGPGTRLTVL.

The chain has TRBV11-3 and TRBJ2-5; 7 nucleotides match TRBD1. V trimming: 5 bases; J trimming: 0 bases; junction bases outside the gene matches: 9. Germline V gene sequence: CDR1 SGHNT, CDR2 YENEEA. This CDR3 contains 16 residues. The CDR3 DNA sequence: TGTGCCAGCAGCCTCCGGGACAGCATTTACCAAGAGACCCAGTACTTC. Residues: CASSLRDSIYQETQYF.

The chain carries TRBV1 and TRBJ2-7; the table's D call of TRBD2 was not tested on the DNA. TRBV1 is assigned pseudogene status. The CDR3 has 14 residues. The CDR3 DNA reads TGCACCAGCAGCCGGGGGACTCACTCCTACGAGCAGTACTTC. Its protein product is CTSSRGTHSYEQYF.

This clone was seen only a few times. The V call is TRBV9, the J call TRBJ2-4; tentatively, D is TRBD1 (5 bases). CDR3 length equals 13 residues. CDR1 and CDR2 (germline): SGDLS, YYNGEE. The ends were cut back, 0 bases at V and 8 bases at J, with 9 bases in the middle. CDR3 DNA sequence: TGTGCCAGCAGCGTAGGTTCCAGGGACATTCAGTACTTC. This encodes CASSVGSRDIQYF.

V gene TRBV9 combines with J gene TRBJ2-1, with 13 bases matching TRBD2. Germline V gives CDR1 SGDLS, CDR2 YYNGEE. V gave up 3 bases and J gave up 7 bases; unmatched junction bases: 7. The CDR3 sequence is 16 residues long. Here the CDR3 reads CASSAGTSGVLNEQFF. As DNA, the CDR3 is TGTGCCAGCAGCGCGGGGACTAGCGGGGTACTAAATGAGCAGTTCTTC.

This chain links TRBV13 with TRBJ2-1; TRBD2 might be the D (6 bases). The CDR3 is made up of 15 amino acids. Germline V gene sequence: CDR1 PRHDT, CDR2 FYEKMQ (reference sequence). The ends were cut back, 5 bases at V and 6 bases at J, with 17 bases in the middle. This CDR3 is CASSTPEQGLNEQFF. The CDR3 DNA is TGTGCCAGCAGCACCCCAGAGCAGGGACTCAATGAGCAGTTCTTC.